A single sample is the source of the 8 T cell receptor beta chains below, sequenced in a study of vaccination and CD4 T cells after COVID-19. Treatment reported: roughly 10-day PBMC culture with coronavirus spike peptide pools or control peptides (ViraFEST assay). The assay that was used to sequence DNA from cultured CD4+ T cells was the Oncomine TCR Beta short-read assay. TCRdb redid the calling of the PCR reads with MiXCR, one entry per CDR3 protein. Of over 10,000 distinct CDR3 sequences listed, 44% are singletons. Which antigens these TCRs recognize remains unknown. Sequencing was carried out using CD4+ T cells from blood, cultured in vitro. All receptors derive from a human donor who had recovered from COVID-19.

The DNA of the CDR3 is TGTGCCAGCAGCTTAACCAGAGACACTGAAGCTTTCTTT. As protein: CASSLTRDTEAFF. The chain combines TRBV7-2 with TRBJ1-1; D gene ambiguous. This CDR3 region has 13 residues. Germline-derived CDR1 and CDR2 are SGHTA and FQGNSA. V was cut by 2 bases and J by 3 bases, with 7 bases left in between.

The chain links TRBV7-8 to TRBJ2-1; D is ambiguous. Trimming pared 5 bases from V and 8 bases from J, leaving 19 bases between. Germline CDR1 SGHVS, CDR2 FQNEAQ. The CDR3 contains 15 residues. The CDR3 nucleotides are TGTGCCAGCAGCCCCGGCGGTAGTCGGTTCCATGAGCAGTTCTTC. Protein product: CASSPGGSRFHEQFF.

J is TRBJ2-6 and V is TRBV6-2 or TRBV6-3; D might be TRBD1 (6 bases). Between the trimmed V and J ends, which lost 6 bases and 0 bases, there was a span of 6 bases. Per germline, CDR1 MNHEY and CDR2 SVGEGT. The CDR3 extends over 14 amino acids. This CDR3 is CASRQGSGANVLTF. The CDR3 DNA follows: TGTGCCAGCAGACAGGGCTCTGGGGCCAACGTCCTGACTTTC.

The chain has TRBV6-1 and TRBJ1-5; D remains unclear. CDR3 length: 13 amino acids. Looked up from germline, CDR1 is MNHNS and CDR2 is SASEGT. V was trimmed by 6 bases and J by 2 bases, leaving 8 bases between them. CDR3 in DNA: TGTGCCAGCAGGCAAACAGGCAATCAGCCCCAGCATTTT. Amino acids: CASRQTGNQPQHF.

This clonotype came up a few times. This sequence joins TRBV27 and TRBJ2-3; the match to TRBD2 covers 10 bases. V shed 5 bases and J 7 bases; nucleotides not matched to a gene: 18. The CDR3 totals 18 residues. Germline V gives CDR1 MNHEY, CDR2 SMNVEV (reference sequence). The CDR3 spells CASSLQLAGGLGGNTQYF. In nucleotides, the CDR3 is TGTGCCAGCAGTCTTCAATTAGCGGGAGGCTTAGGGGGAAATACGCAGTATTTT.

The chain carries TRBV5-8 and TRBJ1-1; D is uncertain. Trimming took off 1 base at V and 0 bases at J, with 16 bases between the two ends. Germline values: CDR1 SGHTS, CDR2 YDEGEE. The CDR3 contains 17 residues. The CDR3 protein is CASSLSPRRSMNTEAFF. The CDR3 DNA reads as TGTGCCAGCAGCTTGTCTCCCCGACGCTCCATGAACACTGAAGCTTTCTTT.

On this clonotype: Germline and junction disagree at one end, which may indicate a read error. V is TRBV7-2 and J is TRBJ1-2; D is unclear. In germline, CDR1 is SGHTA, CDR2 FQGNSA. The CDR3 sequence is 14 residues long. The CDR3 sequence is CASSLATINYGYTF. CDR3 DNA sequence: TGTGCCAGCAGCCTAGCGACAATTAACTATGGCTACACCTTC.

The sample holds a few counts of this clonotype. The rearrangement uses TRBV11-3 and TRBJ2-3, with 9 bases aligning to TRBD1. The CDR3 loop spans 15 amino acids. Germline V gene lookup returns CDR1 SGHNT and CDR2 YENEEA. The J segment lost 4 bases and the V segment lost 5 bases, leaving 7 bases of the junction unmatched. The CDR3 region is CASSQGQGGPDTQYF. The CDR3 coding sequence is TGTGCCAGCAGCCAGGGACAGGGAGGACCAGATACGCAGTATTTT.